Below are 24 T cell receptor beta chains sequenced from a single sample in a study of shared clonotypes between healthy human individuals (dated by TCRdb to 2020 to 2021). Libraries were prepared through the immunoSEQ multiplex PCR assay. The source is immuneACCESS, and TCRdb retained only in-frame sequences with V and J called. Part of the clones is not carried over; for the studies checked, unresolved V genes explain less than half of this, and the remainder is unexplained. This sample comprises over 300,000 clones, around 87% of them detected only once. About 17% of the sample belongs to the ten largest clones. The sequencing sample was made of memory CD8+ T cells sorted from blood. The cell subset or site tag for this specimen amounts to: CD45RO+ cells pooled with CCR7-negative TemRA cells. These TCRs come from a young man in good health.

Only one count was recorded for this clone. This likely stems from a read error, as it lies one base from a far larger clone. DNA of the CDR3: TGTGCCAGCAGCTGGGGACAGTCCTACGAGCAGTACTTC. Its protein is CASSWGQSYEQYF. The chain joins TRBV7-2 to TRBJ2-7, with 7 bases matching TRBD1. With 4 bases clipped from V and 1 base from J, the junction kept 1 base outside the gene matches. CDR3 size: 13 residues. Germline CDR1 reads SGHTA; CDR2 reads FQGNSA. Using reference TRBV7-2 and TRBJ2-7 for the parts outside the CDR3, the full variable domain is GAGVSQSPSNKVTEKGKDVELRCDPISGHTALYWYRQSLGQGLEFLIYFQGNSAPDKSGLPSDRFSAERTGGSVSTLTIQRTQQEDSAVYLCASSWGQSYEQYFGPGTRLTVT.

This sequence joins TRBV11-1 and TRBJ2-1; D uncertain. The germline V and J ends were trimmed by 1 base and 4 bases, with 14 bases remaining between them. CDR1 and CDR2 (germline): SGHAT, FQDESV (reference sequence). This CDR3 has 16 residues. CDR3 in DNA: TGTGCCAGCAGCTTAGTCGGCAGAAATTTGTACAATGAGCAGTTCTTC. Amino acid sequence: CASSLVGRNLYNEQFF.

Remarks on this clone: One end of the junction does not line up with germline, which may come from a read error. The chain recombines TRBV7-7 with TRBJ2-7; the D gene is possibly TRBD2 (6 bases). Germline V gene data show CDR1 as SSHAT and CDR2 as FNYEAQ (reference sequence). The CDR3 has 13 amino acids. The CDR3 loop is CASSPGRGYEQYF. The CDR3 DNA follows: TGTGCTAGCAGCCCGGGTCGGGGGTACGAGCAGTACTTC.

This sequence joins TRBV11-2 and TRBJ2-7, with TRBD1 matching over 10 bases. CDR1 is SGHAT, CDR2 FQNNGV, per germline. The CDR3 has 14 amino acids. With 5 bases clipped from V and 4 bases from J, the junction kept 5 bases outside the gene matches. As DNA, the CDR3 is TGTGCCAGCAGCACCCCGGGACAGGGGTACGAGCAGTACTTC. It is translated as CASSTPGQGYEQYF.

The chain links TRBV15 to TRBJ2-7, with a possible D match to TRBD2 (6 bases). The CDR3 extends over 17 amino acids. The germline V gene has CDR1 LNHNV and CDR2 YYDKDF (reference sequence). Trimming took 0 bases from V and 3 from J, leaving 18 bases between them. The CDR3 loop reads CATSREGEGKDYYEQYF. The CDR3 DNA reads TGTGCCACCAGCAGAGAAGGTGAGGGGAAGGACTACTACGAGCAGTACTTC.

This clone was seen once. The CDR3: CASSSSAGGHYEQYF. The DNA of the CDR3 is TGTGCCAGCAGCTCCTCGGCGGGGGGCCACTACGAGCAGTACTTC. This chain uses TRBV27 with TRBJ2-7; 8 bases are shared with TRBD2. This CDR3 has 15 residues. The V gene's germline CDR1 is MNHEY and CDR2 SMNVEV (reference sequence). J was trimmed by 3 bases and V by 6 bases; bases with no gene match: 10.

J is TRBJ2-2 and V is TRBV7-2; D might be TRBD1 (6 bases). V lost 5 bases to trimming and J lost 2 bases, with 12 bases between them. From germline, CDR1 is SGHTA and CDR2 FQGNSA. This CDR3 spans 15 amino acids. The DNA of the CDR3 is TGTGCCAGCAGCAAACAGGGAGTAAACACCGGGGAGCTGTTTTTT. This sequence encodes CASSKQGVNTGELFF.

The chain carries TRBV2 and TRBJ1-1, with 8 bases identical to TRBD1. CDR3 length equals 16 residues. V lost 7 bases and J lost 1; bases outside the gene matches: 11. The V gene's germline CDR1 is SNHLY and CDR2 FYNNEI. CDR3 bases: TGTGCCAGCACCCCGGACAGGGCGGTGGAGAACACTGAAGCTTTCTTT. Its protein product is CASTPDRAVENTEAFF. Combining the CDR3 with reference TRBV2 and TRBJ1-1 gives the whole variable domain EPEVTQTPSHQVTQMGQEVILRCVPISNHLYFYWYRQILGQKVEFLVSFYNNEISEKSEIFDDQFSVERPDGSNFTLKIRSTKLEDSAMYFCASTPDRAVENTEAFFGQGTRLTVV.

The chain couples TRBV7-9 to TRBJ2-5; 7 bases are a match to TRBD2. Germline lookup yields CDR1 SEHNR and CDR2 FQNEAQ (reference sequence). There are 16 residues in the CDR3. V dropped 1 base and J dropped 5; count of bases not matched to a gene: 10. The DNA for the CDR3 is TGTGCCAGCAGCTTAGGTCCGGACCACGGGAGGGAGACCCAGTACTTC. It codes for CASSLGPDHGRETQYF.

A word on this clone: A single base separates this from a much larger clone, so it may be a read error. This chain uses TRBV5-6 with TRBJ2-5, with 12 bases lining up with TRBD2. V lost 4 bases and J lost 4; bases outside the gene matches: 2. This CDR3 has 14 amino acids. Germline loops: CDR1 SGHDT, CDR2 YYEEEE. For the CDR3, the DNA is TGTGCCAGCAGCACGGGACTAGCGGGAGAGACCCAGTACTTC. This codes for CASSTGLAGETQYF.

In its sample, this clone was seen once. V and J are TRBV28 and TRBJ1-2; D may be TRBD1 (6 bases). CDR1 and CDR2 from the germline V gene are MDHEN and SYDVKM. The CDR3 sequence is 13 residues long. Trimming took off 4 bases at V and 2 bases at J, with 8 bases between the two ends. Here the CDR3 DNA reads TGTGCCAGCAGTTACAGGGTCAACTATGGCTACACCTTC. This codes for CASSYRVNYGYTF.

This clone showed up just once. V gene TRBV4-1 combines with J gene TRBJ2-7; a possible D gene is TRBD2 (6 bases). In germline, CDR1 is MGHRA, CDR2 YSYEKL. The V gene lost 0 bases and the J gene lost 2 bases, with 17 bases spanning the gap. The CDR3 has 17 amino acids. CDR3 nucleotides: TGCGCCAGCAGCCAAGAATGGTTTTTCTGGGGGGCCTACGAGCAGTACTTC. This sequence encodes CASSQEWFFWGAYEQYF.

The chain carries TRBV7-3 and TRBJ2-2; D perhaps matches TRBD2 (7 bases). Per germline, CDR1 SGHTA and CDR2 FQGTGA. The V and J ends lost 2 bases and 7 bases respectively, with 29 bases between them. The CDR3 loop spans 20 amino acids. In DNA form, the CDR3 reads TGTGCCAGCAGCTTATCGAAGTTTCGGATTCGGGGGGCGCCGGGCGGGGAGCTGTTTTTT. This translates into CASSLSKFRIRGAPGGELFF.

The CDR3 region is CASSVDEGGYMGTEAFF. The DNA of the CDR3 is TGTGCCAGCAGTGTGGACGAGGGAGGGTATATGGGAACTGAAGCTTTCTTT. This chain joins TRBV6-1 and TRBJ1-1; D is undetermined. The CDR3 is 17 residues long. Germline V gene lookup returns CDR1 MNHNS and CDR2 SASEGT. Trimming stripped 4 bases from V and 5 bases from J, with 23 bases between.

The gene calls are TRBV5-1 and TRBJ2-4; tentatively, D is TRBD1 or TRBD2 (5 bases each). Trimming cost V 4 bases and J 0 bases, with 14 bases left between them. The CDR3 is made up of 16 amino acids. Germline lookup yields CDR1 SGHRS and CDR2 YFSETQ. Here the CDR3 reads CASSRGRLIAKNIQYF. The CDR3 region has the DNA TGCGCCAGCAGCAGGGGACGGTTGATAGCCAAAAACATTCAGTACTTC.

The genes are TRBV6-1 and TRBJ2-7, with D perhaps TRBD2 (6 bases). V lost 3 bases and J 2 bases, leaving 17 bases between the germline ends. Germline loops: CDR1 MNHNS, CDR2 SASEGT. The CDR3 is 16 amino acids. The CDR3 spells CASSDGTSPLPYEQYF. CDR3 sequence (DNA): TGTGCCAGCAGTGACGGGACTTCGCCACTTCCCTACGAGCAGTACTTC.

The table lists this clone with a few counts. This sequence joins TRBV30 and TRBJ1-1; weak D call: TRBD1 (5 bases). CDR1 is GTSNPN, CDR2 SVGIG, per germline (reference sequence). Trimming left V 0 bases short and J 5 bases short, with 16 bases between. This CDR3 comprises 15 residues. CDR3 protein: CAWSVRRGEGTEAFF. CDR3 bases: TGTGCCTGGAGTGTACGTAGGGGAGAGGGTACTGAAGCTTTCTTT.

The chain uses TRBV28 and TRBJ1-4, with a possible D match to TRBD1 (5 bases). Germline CDR1 is MDHEN and CDR2 is SYDVKM. Trimming left V 6 bases short and J 9 bases short, with 20 bases between. The CDR3 consists of 15 residues. CDR3 nucleotide sequence: TGTGCCAGCAGCCCGACCGGGGCCGAGAGACAAAAACTGTTTTTT. The encoded protein is CASSPTGAERQKLFF.

The chain carries TRBV19 and TRBJ1-2; no reliable D call. CDR1 is LNHDA and CDR2 is SQIVND in the germline V gene (reference sequence). Trimming cost V 5 bases and J 2 bases, with 9 bases left between them. The CDR3 spans 13 residues. CDR3 in amino acids: CASSLGNNYGYTF. The CDR3 DNA reads TGTGCCAGTAGTTTGGGAAACAACTATGGCTACACCTTC.

The J gene is TRBJ2-5, the V gene TRBV29-1; 14 bases align to TRBD2. Germline loops: CDR1 SQVTM, CDR2 ANQGSEA. This CDR3 contains 17 residues. Trimming cost V 0 bases and J 5 bases; bases outside gene matches: 8. The CDR3 protein is CSVEDPTSGGARETQYF. The CDR3 bases are TGCAGCGTTGAAGATCCGACTAGCGGGGGGGCCCGGGAGACCCAGTACTTC.

A word on this clone: A read error may produce the germline difference seen at one junction end. The chain has TRBV4-1 and TRBJ2-7; D is perhaps TRBD2 (6 bases). Per the germline V gene, CDR1 is MGHRA and CDR2 is YSYEKL. The CDR3 spans 16 residues. The CDR3 reads CASSQVAQGTSYGQYF. The CDR3 DNA sequence: TGCGCCAGCAGCCAAGTGGCTCAGGGAACTAGCTACGGGCAGTACTTC.

V is TRBV4-1 and J is TRBJ1-6; tentatively, D is TRBD1 (6 bases). Germline V gene lookup returns CDR1 MGHRA and CDR2 YSYEKL. V was clipped by 3 bases and J by 5 bases, with 14 bases between them. The length of the CDR3 is 16 residues. The CDR3 here is CASSHGAGVHNSPLHF. The CDR3 nucleotides are TGCGCCAGCAGCCATGGGGCAGGGGTACATAATTCACCCCTCCACTTT.

This clone came up once. The chain employs TRBV28 and TRBJ2-5; 12 bases fit TRBD2. This CDR3 contains 17 residues. With 7 bases clipped from V and 5 bases from J, the junction kept 14 bases outside the gene matches. Looked up from germline, CDR1 is MDHEN and CDR2 is SYDVKM. As DNA, the CDR3 is TGTGCCAGCAAGGGTTGGGGGACTAGCGGGCAGGGGGAGACCCAGTACTTC. Amino acids: CASKGWGTSGQGETQYF. The full variable domain, its missing parts supplied by reference TRBV28 and TRBJ2-5, is DVKVTQSSRYLVKRTGEKVFLECVQDMDHENMFWYRQDPGLGLRLIYFSYDVKMKEKGDIPEGYSVSREKKERFSLILESASTNQTSMYLCASKGWGTSGQGETQYFGPGTRLLVL.

V gene TRBV5-4 combines with J gene TRBJ1-2; 12 bases are shared with TRBD1. CDR3 length: 17 amino acids. V was clipped by 3 bases and J by 5 bases; unmatched bases: 11. Per germline, CDR1 SGHNT and CDR2 YYREEE (reference sequence). CDR3 in amino acids: CASSYPGQGARRYGYTF. CDR3 nucleotides: TGTGCCAGCAGCTACCCGGGACAGGGGGCGCGGAGGTATGGCTACACCTTC.